The 2 T cell receptor beta chains below come from one sample, sequenced in a study of beta chain features in type 1 diabetes. General study points: In all four CD4+ subsets, TCRB CDR3 length was significantly, moderately reduced in type 1 diabetes.

Antigens for these TCRs are unknown. Sequencing targeted expressed TCRB transcripts, as all isolated RNA had been reverse transcribed. Libraries were prepared by immunoSEQ multiplex PCR; TCRdb keeps only in-frame clonotypes and omits some of them. Among some 190,000 clones listed, around 8% were seen once. Sample: central memory CD4+ T cells from blood. The receptor set was obtained from a woman between 35 and 50 years old with type 1 diabetes.

This clone has only a few counts. V gene TRBV27 combines with J gene TRBJ1-5; 9 positions match TRBD1. With V trimmed by 2 bases and J by 3 bases, 2 bases remained unmatched. The CDR3 length is 15 residues. Germline CDR1 and CDR2: MNHEY and SMNVEV (reference sequence). The CDR3 nucleotides are TGTGCCAGCAGTTTACGGACAGGGGTCAATCAGCCCCAGCATTTT. It encodes CASSLRTGVNQPQHF.

This clone was seen only a few times. The rearrangement links TRBV29-1 to TRBJ2-3; D remains unclear. Germline V CDR1 and CDR2: SQVTM, ANQGSEA. The CDR3 has 15 residues. V lost 7 bases to trimming and J lost 0 bases, with 17 bases between them. In DNA form, the CDR3 reads TGCAGCGCCGTACCCACAGTAACTAGCACAGATACGCAGTATTTT. Protein: CSAVPTVTSTDTQYF.